This record looks at one TCR beta chain sequence and its context. Repertoires were generated with immunoSEQ multiplex PCR, while TCRdb's copy carries only in-frame clones and drops some. This table holds 3,000 to 4,000 clones, about 91% found once. The data originate from a study of blood T cell repertoires in COVID-19. Turning to the study itself: The study drew acute and convalescent COVID-19 samples from the United States, Italy and Spain. From T cells, B-cell-depleted T cells, or PBMCs came the material, which was cDNA or gDNA.

The TCR sequence derives from a man aged 50 or older with active COVID-19. Sequences were obtained from peripheral blood.

DNA of the CDR3: TGTGCCTGGACCTGGGGGACAGTCACCTACGAGCAGTACTTC. This translates into CAWTWGTVTYEQYF. This chain links TRBV30 with TRBJ2-7, with 7 bases that match TRBD1. V lost 4 bases to trimming and J lost 2 bases; unmatched junction nucleotides: 8. This CDR3 has 14 residues. Germline V lookup: CDR1 GTSNPN, CDR2 SVGIG (reference sequence).